This TCR beta chain was sequenced during a study of T cell changes during pregnancy in multiple sclerosis. The germline gives CDR1 MNHEY, CDR2 SMNVEV (reference sequence). V shed 6 bases and J 5 bases; nucleotides not matched to a gene: 3. The CDR3 totals 15 residues. TCRdb's copy holds only in-frame clones and misses some; the assay was immunoSEQ multiplex PCR. The sample gives some 93,000 clones, 91% of which show up once; under 2% is in the top ten. The chain carries TRBV27 and TRBJ2-5, with TRBD2 matching 16 bases. The specimen comprised peripheral blood, sampled after pregnancy. The TCR comes from a female donor in good health, enrolled as a control in a pregnancy study. CDR3 in DNA: TGTGCCAGCAGGGGACTAGCGGGGGGGATGGAGACCCAGTACTTC. Protein: CASRGLAGGMETQYF.